One sample yielded the 16 T cell receptor beta chains listed below, sequenced in a study of T cells in Graves' hyperthyroidism and ophthalmopathy. Template material for amplifying TCR beta CDR3 regions consisted of RNA transcripts. First-round RT-PCR with HTBI primers amplified the TCR CDR3 region. TCRdb ran MiXCR on the multiplex PCR reads and lists one entry per CDR3 protein. The data hold a few hundred thousand distinct CDR3 sequences, with approximately 13% observed a single time. Sequenced input: blood. These receptor sequences come from a middle-aged woman with Graves' ophthalmopathy.

This clonotype was counted at least ten times. The rearrangement joins TRBV28 to TRBJ2-1; D is possibly TRBD2 (5 bases). V was cut by 3 bases and J by 7 bases, with 13 bases left in between. The CDR3 extends over 14 amino acids. Germline V lookup: CDR1 MDHEN, CDR2 SYDVKM. For the CDR3, the DNA is TGTGCCAGCAGTTTTTCGGGGTCCGGGAATGAGCAGTTCTTC. The encoded protein is CASSFSGSGNEQFF.

This clonotype was seen repeatedly, ten times or more. The chain links TRBV7-2 to TRBJ1-5; D gene uncertain. V dropped 0 bases and J dropped 4 bases, with 7 bases sitting between them. Germline V gene sequence: CDR1 SGHTA, CDR2 FQGNSA. The CDR3 totals 14 residues. The CDR3: CASSLAFFNQPQHF. The CDR3 region has the DNA TGTGCCAGCAGCTTAGCCTTTTTTAATCAGCCCCAGCATTTT.

This clonotype was detected only a few times. The chain couples TRBV15 to TRBJ2-2; 7 nucleotides match TRBD1. The CDR3 is 17 residues long. Looked up from germline, CDR1 is LNHNV and CDR2 is YYDKDF (reference sequence). The ends lost 4 bases at V and 1 base at J; junction bases unmatched: 9. CDR3 in DNA: TGTGCCACCAGCAAATCGAGGAGACAGGGGAACACCGGGGAGCTGTTTTTT. Translating it yields CATSKSRRQGNTGELFF. Supplemented by reference TRBV15 and TRBJ2-2, the full variable domain reads DAMVIQNPRYQVTQFGKPVTLSCSQTLNHNVMYWYQQKSSQAPKLLFHYYDKDFNNEADTPDNFQSRRPNTSFCFLDIRSPGLGDTAMYLCATSKSRRQGNTGELFFGEGSRLTVL.

The chain is built from TRBV5-6 and TRBJ2-5; D is undetermined. Germline V CDR1 and CDR2: SGHDT, YYEEEE. Trimming pared 2 bases from V and 1 base from J, leaving 9 bases between. The CDR3 is 14 residues long. The CDR3: CASSFWPTQETQYF. CDR3 bases: TGTGCCAGCAGCTTTTGGCCCACCCAAGAGACCCAGTACTTC.

Ten or more counts support this clonotype. V gene TRBV6-1 combines with J gene TRBJ1-5, with D unresolved. This CDR3 has 18 amino acids. The V gene's germline CDR1 is MNHNS and CDR2 SASEGT. The germline V and J ends were trimmed by 6 bases and 0 bases, with 21 bases remaining between them. This CDR3 is CASRVTGRGQYSNQPQHF. CDR3 sequence (DNA): TGTGCCAGCAGGGTGACCGGGAGAGGCCAGTATAGCAATCAGCCCCAGCATTTT.

This chain links TRBV18 with TRBJ2-5, with a tentative D call TRBD2 (5 bases). From germline, CDR1 is KGHSH and CDR2 LQKENI. V lost 6 bases to trimming and J lost 5 bases, with 10 bases between them. This CDR3 is built from 12 residues. CDR3 sequence reads: CASSGVLETQYF. The DNA for the CDR3 is TGTGCCAGCTCCGGGGTTTTGGAGACCCAGTACTTC. The whole variable domain, remainder taken from reference TRBV18 and TRBJ2-5, is NAGVMQNPRHLVRRRGQEARLRCSPMKGHSHVYWYRQLPEEGLKFMVYLQKENIIDESGMPKERFSAEFPKEGPSILRIQQVVRGDSAAYFCASSGVLETQYFGPGTRLLVL.

The V gene is TRBV6-1, the J gene TRBJ2-1, with TRBD2 as a possible D gene (5 bases). Trimming removed 7 bases from V and 9 bases from J, with 19 bases in between. The CDR3 totals 14 residues. Germline CDR1 MNHNS, CDR2 SASEGT. The CDR3 bases are TGTGCCAGCACCAGTCACGTCGGGAACGTTGAGCAGTTCTTC. It translates to CASTSHVGNVEQFF.

The table lists this clonotype with many counts. The rearrangement uses TRBV19 and TRBJ2-1, with 8 bases aligning to TRBD2. V was clipped by 4 bases and J by 2 bases; unmatched bases: 10. Germline V gene lookup returns CDR1 LNHDA and CDR2 SQIVND (reference sequence). The CDR3 contains 17 residues. The CDR3 DNA sequence: TGTGCCAGTAGTACCGTCCCAGCGGGAGAACCCTACAATGAGCAGTTCTTC. Its protein is CASSTVPAGEPYNEQFF.

This clonotype was found many times. The CDR3 region has the DNA TGTGCCAGCAGATCCGCCGGGACTAGCGGGAGTCGGGCCAAAAACATTCAGTACTTC. Its translation is CASRSAGTSGSRAKNIQYF. V usage is TRBV27 and J usage is TRBJ2-4, with TRBD2 matching over 14 bases. CDR1 MNHEY and CDR2 SMNVEV come from the germline V gene (reference sequence). The CDR3 totals 19 residues. V shed 6 bases and J 1 base; nucleotides not matched to a gene: 11.

With regard to this clonotype: A much more abundant neighbour one base away suggests this may be a read error. The chain carries TRBV19 and TRBJ2-5; 11 bases agree with TRBD2. The CDR3 has 18 residues. Looked up from germline, CDR1 is LNHDA and CDR2 is SQIVND (reference sequence). The CDR3 loop is CTSSIPGTSGGGRETQYF. The CDR3, as DNA: TGTACCAGTAGTATCCCCGGGACTAGCGGCGGGGGGAGAGAGACCCAGTACTTC.

This clonotype occurred many times. The CDR3 nucleotides are TGTGCCAGCAGCCAAGGTATCGCCACGACCTACAATGAGCAGTTCTTC. It yields the protein CASSQGIATTYNEQFF. The chain carries TRBV14 and TRBJ2-1; D gene unclear. The CDR3 loop spans 16 amino acids. Trimming left V 1 base short and J 2 bases short, with 12 bases between. Looked up from germline, CDR1 is SGHDN and CDR2 is FVKESK.

This clonotype was detected many times. The V and J genes are TRBV7-9 and TRBJ2-7; TRBD2 might be the D (5 bases). Trimming shortened V by 6 bases and J by 3 bases, and 12 bases separated the two germline ends. Germline CDR1 and CDR2: SEHNR and FQNEAQ (reference sequence). This CDR3 region has 13 residues. The CDR3 here is CASSPIGSYEQYF. The CDR3 DNA is TGTGCCAGCAGTCCTATAGGGAGCTACGAGCAGTACTTC.

This clonotype was seen more than once but under ten times. This chain links TRBV4-2 with TRBJ2-5, with 7 bases lining up with TRBD2. The CDR3 length is 15 residues. With V trimmed by 0 bases and J by 5 bases, 6 bases remained unmatched. CDR1 LGHNA and CDR2 YNFKEQ come from the germline V gene. CDR3 loop: CASSQEAHSGETQYF. In DNA form, the CDR3 reads TGTGCCAGCAGCCAAGAGGCCCATAGCGGGGAGACCCAGTACTTC.

This clonotype was recorded many times. V gene TRBV6-1 combines with J gene TRBJ2-1, with D maybe TRBD2 (7 bases). Trimming left V 6 bases short and J 2 bases short, with 14 bases between. The CDR3 extends over 15 amino acids. Per germline, CDR1 MNHNS and CDR2 SASEGT. This CDR3 reads CASREFGGPYNEQFF. DNA of the CDR3: TGTGCCAGCAGAGAGTTCGGGGGGCCCTACAATGAGCAGTTCTTC.

This clonotype was seen ten or more times. The genes are TRBV2 and TRBJ2-1; weak D call: TRBD1 (5 bases). In germline, CDR1 is SNHLY, CDR2 FYNNEI. The V end was cut by 2 bases, the J end by 0 bases, with 14 bases between. The CDR3 totals 17 residues. In DNA form, the CDR3 reads TGTGCCAGCAGTGAAATGAACAGGCAAAGCTCCTACAATGAGCAGTTCTTC. It translates to CASSEMNRQSSYNEQFF. The full variable domain, with the rest looked up from reference TRBV2 and TRBJ2-1, is EPEVTQTPSHQVTQMGQEVILRCVPISNHLYFYWYRQILGQKVEFLVSFYNNEISEKSEIFDDQFSVERPDGSNFTLKIRSTKLEDSAMYFCASSEMNRQSSYNEQFFGPGTRLTVL.

At least ten counts were recorded for this clonotype. The V gene is TRBV2, the J gene TRBJ2-7, with TRBD1 identical over 8 bases. Germline CDR1 is SNHLY and CDR2 is FYNNEI. J gave up 6 bases and V 1 base, and 2 bases lay outside the gene matches. The CDR3 spans 13 residues. This chain's CDR3 is CASSEETGVEQYF. Written as DNA, the CDR3 is TGTGCCAGCAGTGAAGAGACAGGGGTCGAGCAGTACTTC.